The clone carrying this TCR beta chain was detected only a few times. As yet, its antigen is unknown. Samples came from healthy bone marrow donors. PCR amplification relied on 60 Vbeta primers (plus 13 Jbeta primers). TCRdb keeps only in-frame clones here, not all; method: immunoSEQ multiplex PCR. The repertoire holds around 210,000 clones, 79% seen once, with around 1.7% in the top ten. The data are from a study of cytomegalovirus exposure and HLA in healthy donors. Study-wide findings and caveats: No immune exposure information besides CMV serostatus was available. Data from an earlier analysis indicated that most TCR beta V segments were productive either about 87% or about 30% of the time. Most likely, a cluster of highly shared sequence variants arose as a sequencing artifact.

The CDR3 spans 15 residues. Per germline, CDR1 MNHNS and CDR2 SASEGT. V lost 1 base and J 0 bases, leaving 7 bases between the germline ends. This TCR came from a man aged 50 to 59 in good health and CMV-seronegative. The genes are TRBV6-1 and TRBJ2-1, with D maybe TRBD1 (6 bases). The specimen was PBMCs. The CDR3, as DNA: TGTGCCAGCAGTGAAGAACAGGGCTCCTACAATGAGCAGTTCTTC. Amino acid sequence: CASSEEQGSYNEQFF.